The T cell receptor beta chain under discussion was sequenced for a study of blood T cells in healthy people across ages. A second PCR, run for roughly 7 to 12 cycles, used a sample-barcoded 5' primer plus a J-beta primer mix. TCRdb re-derived calls from the 5' RACE reads in MiXCR, one entry per CDR3 protein. The sample holds about 1.5 million distinct CDR3 sequences, about 42% seen once. This clonotype appeared a few times. With a much larger clone just one base away, this may be a read error. The sample was blood. The receptor comes from a woman between 18 and 29 years old in good health.

CDR3 in DNA: TGTGCCAGCAGTTACCGCTACAATGAGCAGTACTTC. Translating it yields CASSYRYNEQYF. The rearrangement uses TRBV6-2 or TRBV6-3 and TRBJ2-1; the D is unclear. With the DNA end fitting TRBJ2-7 better, the J assignment may be wrong. CDR3 length: 12 amino acids. CDR1 is MNHEY and CDR2 is SVGEGT in the germline V gene.